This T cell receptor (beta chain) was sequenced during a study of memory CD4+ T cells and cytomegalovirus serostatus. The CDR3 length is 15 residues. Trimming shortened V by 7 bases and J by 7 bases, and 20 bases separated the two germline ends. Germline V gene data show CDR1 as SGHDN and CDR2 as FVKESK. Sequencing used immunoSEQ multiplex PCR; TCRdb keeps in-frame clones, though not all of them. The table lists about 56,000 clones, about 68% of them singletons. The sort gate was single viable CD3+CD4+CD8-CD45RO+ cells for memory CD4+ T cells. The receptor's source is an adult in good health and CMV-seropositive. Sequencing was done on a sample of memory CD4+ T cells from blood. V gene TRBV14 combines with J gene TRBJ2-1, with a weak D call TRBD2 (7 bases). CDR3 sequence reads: CASKSKGEGRNEQFF. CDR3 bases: TGTGCCAGCAAATCGAAGGGGGAGGGCCGGAATGAGCAGTTCTTC.